What follows describes a single T cell receptor (beta chain). The target antigen is unknown. The time point: sample taken at primary tumor resection. Donors were under 90 untreated early-stage non-small cell lung cancer patients. Extraction of whole RNA from tumor, nontumor lung or frozen PBMC preceded unsorted sequencing. MiXCR, applied by TCRdb to the 5' RACE reads, yields one record per CDR3 protein. The profile shows approximately 40,000 distinct CDR3 sequences, approximately 14% of them singletons. The CDR3 is 16 residues long. V lost 3 bases to trimming and J lost 0 bases, with 9 bases between them. Germline lookup yields CDR1 MGHRA and CDR2 YSYEKL. This entry comes from a study of spatial heterogeneity in lung cancer. Study-level findings and limits: Ubiquitous, expanded tumor-derived TCRs were more frequently observed in blood at resection than at follow-up.

The receptor comes from a male donor with early-stage non-small cell lung cancer. The chain couples TRBV4-1 to TRBJ1-6; D gene unclear. The sequenced sample was PBMCs, obtained at surgery. CDR3 loop: CASSQLLSSYNSPLHF. CDR3 bases: TGCGCCAGCAGCCAGCTCCTGAGCTCCTATAATTCACCCCTCCACTTT.